This T cell receptor beta chain was observed in a study of CD8 T cells in Susac syndrome. Overall study findings and caveats: As acknowledged by the study, its TCR sequencing and HLA analysis included a relatively small number of individuals.

Per the germline V gene, CDR1 is MNHEY and CDR2 is SVGEGT. Trimming stripped 6 bases from V and 0 bases from J, with 14 bases between. There are 15 residues in the CDR3. Random-hexamer reverse transcription was applied to about 0.5 to 1 ug RNA. It was immunoSEQ multiplex PCR that amplified TCR beta CDR3 across 54 Vbeta and 13 Jbeta. MiXCR, run by TCRdb on the immunoSEQ multiplex PCR reads, gives a single entry per CDR3 protein. The sample records about 190,000 distinct CDR3 sequences, roughly 92% being singletons. Negative isolation yielded CD4+ and CD8+ T cells, and FACS enriched TEMRA cells. A word on this clonotype: Its cognate antigen is unknown.

The J gene is TRBJ1-1, the V gene TRBV6-2 or TRBV6-3; D ambiguous. The clonotype originates from a human donor in good health. Sequenced material: CD4+ T cells from PBMCs. DNA of the CDR3: TGTGCCAGCAGACTCTCACCAAGCATGAACACTGAAGCTTTCTTT. It yields the protein CASRLSPSMNTEAFF.